This T cell receptor (beta chain) was observed in a study of cytotoxic CD8 clonotypes in ibrutinib-treated CLL. The CDR3 runs to 17 residues. Germline assignment: CDR1 MNHNS and CDR2 SASEGT. J lost 5 bases, V lost 0 bases, and 8 bases had no gene match. TCRdb's table, derived via immunoSEQ multiplex PCR, lists solely in-frame clones and lacks some. The table includes over 70,000 clones, roughly 86% detected once. The chain links TRBV6-1 to TRBJ2-5; 11 positions agree with TRBD2. This clonotype was sampled from a human donor with chronic lymphocytic leukemia. The specimen comprised PBMCs, sampled before ibrutinib treatment. CDR3 DNA: TGTGCCAGCAGTGAAGCGAGGCTAGCGGGAGGTCTGGAGACCCAGTACTTC. Its translation: CASSEARLAGGLETQYF.